A single T cell receptor beta chain is shown here with its context. This specimen comes from a study of blood T cell repertoires in COVID-19. Germline V CDR1 and CDR2: KGHSH, LQKENI. This CDR3 is 15 amino acids long. The germline V and J ends were trimmed by 0 bases and 6 bases, with 12 bases remaining between them. Original processing notes: Cell counts per sample came from amplifying reference gene primers. Method: immunoSEQ multiplex PCR; TCRdb's copy keeps in-frame clones and lacks some. The V and J calls and clone size come from that table; D and trimming were worked out from the DNA. The top ten clones hold approximately 1.5% of a sample with some 50,000 clones, roughly 87% of them seen once.

The rearrangement links TRBV18 to TRBJ2-1; TRBD1 might be the D (5 bases). The sequence was obtained from a man in his fifties or sixties with acute or convalescent COVID-19. Sequences were obtained from peripheral blood. CDR3 region: CASSPPGEGSNEQFF. The CDR3 DNA follows: TGTGCCAGCTCACCACCAGGGGAAGGGTCCAATGAGCAGTTCTTC.